This T cell receptor beta chain derives from a study of CD8 T cells in ankylosing spondylitis. Study outcomes and limitations: In peripheral blood, disease-linked CD8+ clones occurred at relatively low frequencies. Some of these motif variants have turned up before, in reports on reactive arthritis synovial fluid and blood. Seemingly characteristic of ankylosing spondylitis blood was a TCR beta motif consisting of about 8 highly homologous variants. Clones linked to disease were reported to show significant enrichment in matched ankylosing spondylitis synovial fluid.

The germline V and J ends were trimmed by 0 bases and 9 bases, with 12 bases remaining between them. Germline assignment: CDR1 SGHRS and CDR2 YFSETQ. The CDR3 runs 13 residues. Quantitative 5'-RACE with molecular barcodes generated TCR beta libraries. Using its own MiXCR run on the 5' RACE reads, TCRdb lists one record per CDR3 protein. The profile shows 700,000 or so distinct CDR3 sequences, 15% to 20% of them singletons. Turning to this clonotype: The antigen remains undetermined.

Sample: blood, either unsorted or a sorted T cell fraction (not recorded which). The chain links TRBV5-1 to TRBJ2-5; D is uncertain. The receptor comes from a male donor with ankylosing spondylitis. The DNA for the CDR3 is TGCGCCAGCAGCTTGGGGCTGCAAGGGTCCCAGTACTTC. Protein: CASSLGLQGSQYF.